Listed below are T cell receptor beta chains from one sample, sequenced in a study of blood T cells in healthy people across ages. MiXCR, applied by TCRdb to the 5' RACE reads, yields one record per CDR3 protein. The table includes about 640,000 distinct CDR3 sequences, around 31% detected once. The specimen sequenced was blood. Receptor source: a woman over 75 in good health. CDR3s include the opening cysteine and the closing phenylalanine or tryptophan. A D gene is named only where the DNA matches it firmly. Expanded clones are given a class, and other clones once, few, many or no size at all.

J | size | D | V | CDR3 | DNA
TRBJ2-3 | many | NA | TRBV20-1 | CSARGPDSRDTQYF | TGCAGTGCTAGAGGACCCGATTCAAGAGATACGCAGTATTTT
TRBJ2-1 | NA | TRBD2 | TRBV5-1 | CASRDGGGGNEQFF | TGCGCCAGCAGAGACGGCGGGGGAGGGAATGAGCAGTTCTTC
TRBJ2-3 | many | NA | TRBV27 | CASAALSTDTQYF | TGTGCCAGCGCGGCCTTAAGCACAGATACGCAGTATTTT
TRBJ2-3 | many | NA | TRBV18 | CASSLKPSDTQYF | TGTGCCAGCTCACTCAAGCCCTCAGATACGCAGTATTTT
TRBJ2-7 | many | TRBD1 | TRBV20-1 | CSALTDRGTYEQYF | TGCAGTGCTCTTACCGACAGGGGGACCTACGAGCAGTACTTC
TRBJ2-7 | many | NA | TRBV29-1 | CSVQETGFYEQYF | TGCAGCGTGCAAGAAACAGGGTTCTACGAGCAGTACTTC
TRBJ2-5 | many | NA | TRBV15 | CATSRSLGRGAFGETQYF | TGTGCCACCAGCAGATCGTTAGGTCGGGGGGCCTTTGGAGAGACCCAGTACTTC
TRBJ2-1 | NA | NA | TRBV3-1 | CASSQEVAVGEQFF | TGTGCCAGCAGCCAAGAAGTAGCGGTCGGGGAGCAGTTCTTC
TRBJ1-4 | NA | NA | TRBV27 | CASSFTRYNEKRFF | TGTGCCAGCAGTTTTACCAGATATAATGAAAAACGGTTTTTT
TRBJ1-1 | many | NA | TRBV4-2 | CASSHATGADRNTEAFF | TGTGCCAGCAGCCACGCTACCGGCGCCGACAGGAACACTGAAGCTTTCTTT
TRBJ2-5 | few | TRBD2 | TRBV7-9 | CASSWGTGLAGGETQYF | TGTGCCAGCAGCTGGGGCACGGGACTAGCGGGGGGAGAGACCCAGTACTTC
TRBJ1-2 | few | TRBD1 | TRBV5-1 | CASSCSGQGASGYTF | TGCGCCAGCAGTTGCTCGGGACAGGGGGCTTCTGGCTACACCTTC
TRBJ1-2 | many | TRBD1 | TRBV5-6 | CASSVRQGALTGYGYTF | TGTGCCAGCAGCGTGAGACAGGGGGCGTTGACCGGCTATGGCTACACCTTC
TRBJ1-1 | NA | NA | TRBV27 | CASNWAWGVNTEAFF | TGCGCCAGCAATTGGGCTTGGGGAGTGAACACTGAAGCTTTCTTT
TRBJ2-1 | few | NA | TRBV18 | CASSPKTGISYNEQFF | TGTGCCAGCTCCCCTAAGACAGGAATCTCCTACAATGAGCAGTTCTTC
TRBJ1-5 | few | NA | TRBV15 | CATSSGPGNQPQHF | TGTGCCACCAGCAGTGGACCAGGCAATCAGCCCCAGCATTTT
TRBJ1-6 | NA | NA | TRBV6-1 | CASSVHPEDSLLHF | TGTGCCAGCAGTGTCCACCCCGAGGATTCACTCCTCCACTTT
TRBJ2-7 | NA | NA | TRBV28 | CASSPGFVGSEQYF | TGTGCCAGCAGCCCAGGGTTCGTCGGTTCCGAGCAGTACTTC
TRBJ2-7 | many | TRBD1 | TRBV11-2 | CASSFAGTGDEQYF | TGTGCCAGCAGCTTCGCCGGGACAGGGGACGAGCAGTACTTC
TRBJ2-5 | many | NA | TRBV12-3/TRBV12-4 | CASSLVEETQYF | TGTGCCAGCAGTTTAGTAGAAGAGACCCAGTACTTC
TRBJ1-1 | NA | NA | TRBV6-2/TRBV6-3 | CASSSGGSPEAFF | TGTGCCAGCAGTTCCGGGGGATCACCTGAAGCTTTCTTT